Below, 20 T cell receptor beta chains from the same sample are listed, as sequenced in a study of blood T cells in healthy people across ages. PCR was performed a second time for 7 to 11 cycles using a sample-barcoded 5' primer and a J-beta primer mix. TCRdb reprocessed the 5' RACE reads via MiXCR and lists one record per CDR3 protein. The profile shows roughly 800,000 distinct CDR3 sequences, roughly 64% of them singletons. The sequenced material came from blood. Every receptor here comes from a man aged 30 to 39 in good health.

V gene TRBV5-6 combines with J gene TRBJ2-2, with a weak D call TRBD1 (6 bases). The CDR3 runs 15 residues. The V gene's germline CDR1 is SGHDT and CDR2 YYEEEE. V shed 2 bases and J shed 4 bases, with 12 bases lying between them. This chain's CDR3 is CASSLGPGVTGELFF. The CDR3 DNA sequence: TGTGCCAGCAGCTTAGGACCAGGGGTCACCGGGGAGCTGTTTTTT.

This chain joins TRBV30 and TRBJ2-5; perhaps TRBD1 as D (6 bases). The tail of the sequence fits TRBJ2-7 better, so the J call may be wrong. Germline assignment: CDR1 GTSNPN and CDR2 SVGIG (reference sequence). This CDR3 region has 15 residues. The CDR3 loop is CAWILIGQQGDEQYF. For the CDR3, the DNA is TGTGCCTGGATCCTCATAGGGCAACAGGGCGACGAGCAGTACTTC.

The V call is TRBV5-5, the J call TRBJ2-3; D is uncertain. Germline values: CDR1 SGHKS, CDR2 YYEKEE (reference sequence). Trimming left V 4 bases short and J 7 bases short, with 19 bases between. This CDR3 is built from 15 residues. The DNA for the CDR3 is TGTGCCAGCAGCCCCGCCGGAGACCGCTCCTATACGCAGTATTTT. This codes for CASSPAGDRSYTQYF.

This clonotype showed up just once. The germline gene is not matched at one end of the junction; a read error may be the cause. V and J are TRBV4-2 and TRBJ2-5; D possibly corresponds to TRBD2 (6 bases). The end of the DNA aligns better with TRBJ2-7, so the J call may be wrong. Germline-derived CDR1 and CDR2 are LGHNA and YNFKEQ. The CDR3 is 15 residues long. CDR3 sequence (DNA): TGTACCAGCAGCCAAGCTAGTGGACTAATCCCCGAGCAGTACTTC. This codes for CTSSQASGLIPEQYF.

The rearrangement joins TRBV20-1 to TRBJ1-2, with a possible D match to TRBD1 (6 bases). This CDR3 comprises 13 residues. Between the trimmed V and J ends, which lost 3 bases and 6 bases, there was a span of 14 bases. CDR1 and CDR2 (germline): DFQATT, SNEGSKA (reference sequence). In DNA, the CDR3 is TGCAGTGCTAGCGCTCAGGGGACCCATGGCTACACCTTC. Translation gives CSASAQGTHGYTF.

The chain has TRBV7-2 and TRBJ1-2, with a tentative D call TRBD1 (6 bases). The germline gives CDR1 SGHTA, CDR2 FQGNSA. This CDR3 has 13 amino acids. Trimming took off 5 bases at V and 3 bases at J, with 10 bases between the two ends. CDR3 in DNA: TGTGCCAGCAGCAAGGACAGTTACTATGGCTACACCTTC. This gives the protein CASSKDSYYGYTF.

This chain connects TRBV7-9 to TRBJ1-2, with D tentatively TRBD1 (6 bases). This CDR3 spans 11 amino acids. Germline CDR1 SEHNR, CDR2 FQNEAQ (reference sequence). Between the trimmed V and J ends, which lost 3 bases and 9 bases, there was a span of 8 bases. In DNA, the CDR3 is TGTGCCAGCAGCTTTGACAGGCGCTACACCTTC. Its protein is CASSFDRRYTF.

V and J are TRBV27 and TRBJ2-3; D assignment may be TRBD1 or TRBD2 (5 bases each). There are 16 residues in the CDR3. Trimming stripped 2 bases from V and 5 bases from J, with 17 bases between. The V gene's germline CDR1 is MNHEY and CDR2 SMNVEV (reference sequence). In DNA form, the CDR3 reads TGTGCCAGCAGTTTAGTGGGGCGGGCGAATATAGATACGCAGTATTTT. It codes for CASSLVGRANIDTQYF.

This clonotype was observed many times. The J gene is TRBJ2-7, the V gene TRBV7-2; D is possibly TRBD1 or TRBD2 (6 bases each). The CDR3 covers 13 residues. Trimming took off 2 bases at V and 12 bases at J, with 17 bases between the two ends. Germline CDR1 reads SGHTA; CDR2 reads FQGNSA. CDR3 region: CASSLRGERNSYF. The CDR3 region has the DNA TGTGCCAGCAGCTTAAGGGGGGAAAGAAATTCGTACTTC.

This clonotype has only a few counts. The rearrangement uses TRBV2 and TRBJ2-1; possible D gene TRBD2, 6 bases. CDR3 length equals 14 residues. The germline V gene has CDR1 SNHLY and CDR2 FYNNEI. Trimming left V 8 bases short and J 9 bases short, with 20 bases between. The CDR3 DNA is TGTGCCAGCCGACTAGGTCCCCGTTCTGGTGAGCAGTTCTTC. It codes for CASRLGPRSGEQFF.

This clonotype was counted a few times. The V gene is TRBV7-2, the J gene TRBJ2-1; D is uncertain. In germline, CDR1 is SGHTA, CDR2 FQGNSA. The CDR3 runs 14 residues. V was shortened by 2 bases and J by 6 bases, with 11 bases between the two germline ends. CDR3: CASSLRQTLNEQFF. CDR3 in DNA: TGTGCCAGCAGCTTACGGCAGACCCTCAATGAGCAGTTCTTC.

The CDR3 DNA reads TGCGCCAGCAGCAGTTGGACAGGGACGTTGGATGAGCAGTTCTTC. Amino acids: CASSSWTGTLDEQFF. The V call is TRBV5-1, the J call TRBJ2-1; 8 bases are shared with TRBD1. Germline trimming cut 4 bases from V and 8 bases from J; bases unmatched to any gene: 11. The germline gives CDR1 SGHRS, CDR2 YFSETQ. The CDR3 length is 15 residues. The variable domain in full, completed from reference TRBV5-1 and TRBJ2-1, reads KAGVTQTPRYLIKTRGQQVTLSCSPISGHRSVSWYQQTPGQGLQFLFEYFSETQRNKGNFPGRFSGRQFSNSRSEMNVSTLELGDSALYLCASSSWTGTLDEQFFGPGTRLTVL.

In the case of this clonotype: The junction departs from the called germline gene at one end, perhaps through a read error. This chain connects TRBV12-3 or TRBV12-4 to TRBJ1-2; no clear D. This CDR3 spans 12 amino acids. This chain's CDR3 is CASSFPSSGYTF. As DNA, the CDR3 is TGTGCTAGCAGTTTTCCGAGTTCAGGCTACACCTTC.

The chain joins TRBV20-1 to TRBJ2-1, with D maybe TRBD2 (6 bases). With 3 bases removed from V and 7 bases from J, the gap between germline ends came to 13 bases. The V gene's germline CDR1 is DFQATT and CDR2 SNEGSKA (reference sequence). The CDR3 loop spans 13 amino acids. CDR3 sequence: CSASVAGRNEQFF. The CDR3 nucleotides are TGCAGTGCTAGCGTCGCGGGACGAAATGAGCAGTTCTTC.

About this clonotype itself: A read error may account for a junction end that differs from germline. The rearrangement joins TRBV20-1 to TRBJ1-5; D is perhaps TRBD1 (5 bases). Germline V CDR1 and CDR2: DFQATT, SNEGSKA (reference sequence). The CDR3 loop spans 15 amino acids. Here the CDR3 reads CGARDTGYSNQPQHF. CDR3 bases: TGCGGTGCTAGAGACACAGGCTATAGCAATCAGCCCCAGCATTTT.

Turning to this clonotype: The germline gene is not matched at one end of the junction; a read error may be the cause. CDR3 nucleotide sequence: TGTGCCAGCAGCGTCCACACGCTGACTAGTTCAGAGACGCAGTATTTT. Translating gives CASSVHTLTSSETQYF. The chain uses TRBV7-2 and TRBJ2-3, with D possibly being TRBD2 (6 bases). The germline V gene has CDR1 SGHTA and CDR2 FQGNSA. The CDR3 has 16 amino acids. Drawing the rest from reference TRBV7-2 and TRBJ2-3, the complete variable domain is GAGVSQSPSNKVTEKGKDVELRCDPISGHTALYWYRQSLGQGLEFLIYFQGNSAPDKSGLPSDRFSAERTGGSVSTLTIQRTQQEDSAVYLCASSVHTLTSSETQYFGPGTRLTVL.

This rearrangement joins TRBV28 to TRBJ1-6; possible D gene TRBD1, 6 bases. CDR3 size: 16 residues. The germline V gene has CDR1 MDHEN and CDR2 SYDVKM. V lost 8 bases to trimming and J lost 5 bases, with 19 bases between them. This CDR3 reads CASSPRGRPNNSPLHF. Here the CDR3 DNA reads TGTGCCAGCTCACCCAGGGGCAGGCCTAATAATTCACCCCTCCACTTT.

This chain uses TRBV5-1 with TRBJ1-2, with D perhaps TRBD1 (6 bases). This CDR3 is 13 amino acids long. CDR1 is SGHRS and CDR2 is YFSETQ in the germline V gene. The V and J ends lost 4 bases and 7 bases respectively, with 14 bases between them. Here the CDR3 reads CASSVEQGSGYTF. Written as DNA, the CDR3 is TGCGCCAGCAGCGTGGAACAGGGTTCTGGCTACACCTTC. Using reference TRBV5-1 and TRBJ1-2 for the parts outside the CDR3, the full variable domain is KAGVTQTPRYLIKTRGQQVTLSCSPISGHRSVSWYQQTPGQGLQFLFEYFSETQRNKGNFPGRFSGRQFSNSRSEMNVSTLELGDSALYLCASSVEQGSGYTFGSGTRLTVV.

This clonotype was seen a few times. CDR3 bases: TGTGCCAGCAGTACCGACAGGATCCTCGGCAATGAGCAGTTCTTC. Translating it yields CASSTDRILGNEQFF. The chain uses TRBV25-1 and TRBJ2-1; TRBD1 is a possible D gene (6 bases). V was clipped by 5 bases and J by 6 bases, with 17 bases between them. The germline gives CDR1 MGHDK, CDR2 SYGVNS. The CDR3 is 15 residues long.

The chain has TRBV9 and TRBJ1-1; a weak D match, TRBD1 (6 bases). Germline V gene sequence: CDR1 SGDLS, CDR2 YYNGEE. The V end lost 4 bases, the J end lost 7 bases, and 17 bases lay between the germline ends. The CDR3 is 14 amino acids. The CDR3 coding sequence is TGTGCCAGCAGCTTTAACTTACAGGGCGGTGAAGCTTTCTTT. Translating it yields CASSFNLQGGEAFF.